The 16 T cell receptor beta chains given below trace back to one sample, sequenced in a study of Graves' ophthalmopathy and Graves' hyperthyroidism. For repertoire sequencing, the TCR beta CDR3 regions were amplified from RNA transcripts. The first-round RT-PCR employed HTBI primers together with the Qiagen OneStep RT-PCR kit. A multiplex PCR was then performed as the second round. TCRdb used MiXCR to reprocess the multiplex PCR reads, holding one entry per CDR3 protein. The sample contains about 240,000 distinct CDR3 sequences, about 46% of which appear only once. Sequencing used peripheral blood. These receptors were obtained from an adult man with Graves' ophthalmopathy.

This sequence joins TRBV20-1 and TRBJ1-2; 9 positions match TRBD1. Per the germline V gene, CDR1 is DFQATT and CDR2 is SNEGSKA (reference sequence). The length of the CDR3 is 12 residues. The V gene end was trimmed by 3 bases and the J gene end by 7 bases; junction bases not matched to a gene: 3. CDR3 nucleotide sequence: TGCAGTGCTAGGGGACAGGGATCTGGCTACACCTTC. This encodes CSARGQGSGYTF.

This clonotype was recorded at least ten times. The rearrangement uses TRBV20-1 and TRBJ1-5; maybe TRBD1 (5 bases). V was cut by 5 bases and J by 7 bases, with 18 bases left in between. Germline CDR1 and CDR2: DFQATT and SNEGSKA (reference sequence). This CDR3 has 14 amino acids. CDR3 sequence (DNA): TGCAGTGCTTCCTTAGACAGTCCAGACCAGCCCCAGCATTTT. It specifies CSASLDSPDQPQHF.

A few counts support this clonotype. The rearrangement joins TRBV7-6 to TRBJ1-1, with 7 bases identical to TRBD1. CDR1 is SGHVS and CDR2 is FNYEAQ in the germline V gene. CDR3 length equals 12 residues. The V segment lost 5 bases and the J segment 9 bases; nucleotides outside the gene matches: 6. The CDR3 region has the DNA TGTGCCAGCAGCACCCGGGACAGTCAAGCTTTCTTT. Protein sequence: CASSTRDSQAFF.

The chain combines TRBV7-3 with TRBJ1-4; D is perhaps TRBD1 (5 bases). Trimming left V 4 bases short and J 8 bases short, with 11 bases between. The CDR3 totals 13 residues. Germline V gives CDR1 SGHTA, CDR2 FQGTGA. The CDR3 DNA is TGTGCCAGCAGCTCGGGGGTTCGGGAAAAACTGTTTTTT. This sequence encodes CASSSGVREKLFF.

Comment on this clonotype: A much larger clone differs by one base, so this may be a read error. This CDR3 fails to terminate in the conserved phenylalanine or tryptophan, so it likely reflects a read error. V is TRBV7-2 and J is TRBJ1-6; TRBD1 might be the D (6 bases). CDR1 and CDR2 (germline): SGHTA, FQGNSA. Trimming stripped 11 bases from V and 10 bases from J, with 15 bases between. This CDR3 contains 12 residues. The CDR3 coding sequence is TGTGCCGCACGGGACATCGGATCACCCCTCCACCTT. It codes for CAARDIGSPLHL.

This clonotype turned up a few times. This chain connects TRBV11-2 to TRBJ1-6, with D unclear. CDR1 and CDR2 from the germline V gene are SGHAT and FQNNGV. V dropped 0 bases and J dropped 5 bases, with 8 bases sitting between them. The CDR3 contains 15 residues. The DNA for the CDR3 is TGTGCCAGCAGCTTAGATCTACAAAATAATTCACCCCTCCACTTT. Amino acid sequence: CASSLDLQNNSPLHF.

This clonotype has a count of ten or more. The V and J genes are TRBV19 and TRBJ1-6; 7 bases map to TRBD1. J was trimmed by 8 bases and V by 6 bases; bases with no gene match: 10. Germline-derived CDR1 and CDR2 are LNHDA and SQIVND (reference sequence). The CDR3 spans 15 residues. The CDR3 loop is CASSHRAGGDSPLHF. CDR3 DNA: TGTGCCAGTAGCCATCGAGCAGGGGGTGATTCACCCCTCCACTTT.

The V call is TRBV7-2, the J call TRBJ1-5; D remains ambiguous. The V end was cut by 3 bases, the J end by 4 bases, with 10 bases between. The germline V gene has CDR1 SGHTA and CDR2 FQGNSA. This CDR3 has 14 amino acids. Here the CDR3 DNA reads TGTGCCAGCAGCTTCCTGGGCCTTAATCAGCCCCAGCATTTT. This encodes CASSFLGLNQPQHF.

This clonotype showed up many times. This chain joins TRBV4-1 and TRBJ2-5; tentatively, D is TRBD1 or TRBD2 (7 bases each). From germline, CDR1 is MGHRA and CDR2 YSYEKL. With 1 base removed from V and 2 bases from J, the gap between germline ends came to 14 bases. The CDR3 has 16 residues. The CDR3 coding sequence is TGCGCCAGCAGCCAAGGGGGAGGGGGCCCGCAAGAGACCCAGTACTTC. This gives the protein CASSQGGGGPQETQYF.

This clonotype was counted a single time. This chain connects TRBV10-3 to TRBJ1-3, with D unresolved. V was shortened by 6 bases and J by 7 bases, with 13 bases between the two germline ends. The CDR3 is 13 amino acids. Germline CDR1 reads ENHRY; CDR2 reads SYGVKD. The CDR3 sequence: CAIRPSGANTIYF. CDR3 nucleotides: TGTGCCATCAGGCCTAGCGGAGCGAACACCATATATTTT.

To note about this clonotype: A read error may account for a junction end that differs from germline. V usage is TRBV7-9 and J usage is TRBJ1-1; unclear D gene. This CDR3 spans 12 amino acids. CDR1 and CDR2 from the germline V gene are SEHNR and FQNEAQ (reference sequence). The CDR3 loop reads CAGSLSPREAFF. The CDR3, as DNA: TGTGCCGGCAGCTTAAGCCCCCGTGAGGCTTTCTTT.

This clonotype was detected only once. The chain recombines TRBV9 with TRBJ1-6, with D uncertain. From germline, CDR1 is SGDLS and CDR2 YYNGEE. The CDR3 contains 12 residues. The V end lost 5 bases, the J end lost 8 bases, and 8 bases lay between the germline ends. The CDR3 protein is CASSSWDSPLHF. As DNA, the CDR3 is TGTGCCAGCAGTTCCTGGGATTCACCCCTCCACTTT.

The J gene is TRBJ2-7, the V gene TRBV5-8; tentatively, D is TRBD2 (6 bases). V lost 7 bases to trimming and J lost 7 bases, with 18 bases between them. The CDR3 is 13 amino acids. Germline-derived CDR1 and CDR2 are SGHTS and YDEGEE. For the CDR3, the DNA is TGTGCCAGCTGCCCCGGGGGTTCCCAAGAGCAGTACTTC. Amino acid sequence: CASCPGGSQEQYF.

This clonotype was seen a few times. The chain recombines TRBV2 with TRBJ2-5, with TRBD1 matching 10 bases. The CDR3 has 14 amino acids. V shed 4 bases, J shed 5 bases, and the junction held 4 bases outside the gene matches. Germline loops: CDR1 SNHLY, CDR2 FYNNEI. The CDR3, as DNA: TGTGCCAGCAGTGCAGACAGGGGGCCGGAGACCCAGTACTTC. It yields the protein CASSADRGPETQYF.

This clonotype was seen a single time. The rearrangement uses TRBV19 and TRBJ1-1; the match to TRBD1 covers 7 bases. This CDR3 region has 12 residues. Germline V lookup: CDR1 LNHDA, CDR2 SQIVND (reference sequence). J was trimmed by 9 bases and V by 6 bases; bases with no gene match: 7. This CDR3 reads CASSTGQVQAFF. CDR3 nucleotides: TGTGCCAGTAGCACTGGACAGGTCCAAGCTTTCTTT.

The rearrangement uses TRBV7-2 and TRBJ1-2, with D unresolved. The CDR3 has 15 amino acids. CDR1 is SGHTA and CDR2 is FQGNSA in the germline V gene. Trimming cost V 1 base and J 2 bases, with 11 bases left between them. CDR3 sequence: CASSLDGVGNYGYTF. The CDR3 DNA sequence: TGTGCCAGCAGCTTAGACGGGGTTGGGAACTATGGCTACACCTTC.